One TCR beta chain is described in this entry. Its target antigen remains unknown. No qualities accompany the bases; no much larger clone lies one base away. Trimming takes 3 bases from V and 7 bases from J, and the germline ends sit 9 bases apart. The CDR3 runs 12 amino acids, cysteine and phenylalanine included. Only the CDR3 part of the read is kept: 36 bases, read in frame from the first base. From the germline V gene, CDR1 is SQVTM and CDR2 is ANQGSEA. The sample belongs to a study (dated by TCRdb to the early 2020s). Summary of the overall study and its limitations: According to the authors, more investigation is needed, including longitudinal sampling and evaluation of a control group.

Survey-level sequencing on the immunoSEQ platform was used to profile the TCR beta chain repertoires. Per the source publication's procedure: Repertoire diversity was measured with the inverse Simpson index, and CDR3 amino acid length spectratypes and V-J pairing frequencies were compared. Clonotypes specific to SARS-CoV-2, CMV, influenza A and EBV were annotated by matching TCR beta CDR3 sequences against VDJdb. This immuneACCESS table, as held by TCRdb, lists in-frame sequences with V and J called but not all clones. Of the missing ones, under half trace to an unresolved V gene in checked studies; the others have no known cause. V, J and clone size are taken as reported in that table, and D and trimming were inferred from the DNA itself. This sample has about 68,000 clones in its table, and just under 95% of those were observed once. Around 4.5% of the sample goes to the ten largest clones. PBMCs were separated from peripheral blood, and TCR beta sequencing was performed on genomic DNA obtained from unsorted PBMCs.

The rearrangement joined TRBV29-1 to TRBJ1-4; D gene: possibly TRBD1, on 6 matching bases. Sequencing was done on a sample of PBMCs. The receptor's source is a middle-aged man with rheumatoid arthritis. The DNA reads as follows: TGCAGCGTTGACGGGGGGCGTGAAAAACTGTTTTTT. The encoded protein is CSVDGGREKLFF.